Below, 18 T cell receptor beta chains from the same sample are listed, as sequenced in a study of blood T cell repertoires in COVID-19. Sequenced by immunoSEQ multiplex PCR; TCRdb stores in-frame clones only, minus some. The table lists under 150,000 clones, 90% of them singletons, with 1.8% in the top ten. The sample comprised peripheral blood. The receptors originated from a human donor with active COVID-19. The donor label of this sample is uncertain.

The CDR3 reads CASSARQATSHEQYF. The CDR3 bases are TGTGCCAGTAGTGCCAGACAGGCCACATCCCACGAGCAGTACTTC. V gene TRBV19 combines with J gene TRBJ2-7, with a weak D call TRBD1 (6 bases). Trimming pared 5 bases from V and 5 bases from J, leaving 19 bases between. The CDR3 length is 15 residues. The V gene's germline CDR1 is LNHDA and CDR2 SQIVND (reference sequence).

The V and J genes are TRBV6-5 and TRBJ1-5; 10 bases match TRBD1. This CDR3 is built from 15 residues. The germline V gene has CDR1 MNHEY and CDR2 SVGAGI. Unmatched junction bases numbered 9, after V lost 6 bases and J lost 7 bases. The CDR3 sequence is CASRPDRGRNQPQHF. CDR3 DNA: TGTGCCAGCAGACCCGACAGGGGGCGTAACCAGCCCCAGCATTTT.

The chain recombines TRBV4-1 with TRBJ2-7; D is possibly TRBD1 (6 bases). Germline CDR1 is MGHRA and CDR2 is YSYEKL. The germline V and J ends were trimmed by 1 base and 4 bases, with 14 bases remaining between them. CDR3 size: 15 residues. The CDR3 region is CASSQASSQGYEQYF. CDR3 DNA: TGCGCCAGCAGCCAAGCTAGTTCACAGGGTTACGAGCAGTACTTC.

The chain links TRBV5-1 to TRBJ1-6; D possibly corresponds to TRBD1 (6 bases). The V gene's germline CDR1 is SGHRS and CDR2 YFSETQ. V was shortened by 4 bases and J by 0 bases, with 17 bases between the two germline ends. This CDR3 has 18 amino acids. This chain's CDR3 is CASSPRDISSSYNSPLHF. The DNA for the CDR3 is TGCGCCAGCAGCCCCCGGGACATTTCGAGCTCCTATAATTCACCCCTCCACTTT.

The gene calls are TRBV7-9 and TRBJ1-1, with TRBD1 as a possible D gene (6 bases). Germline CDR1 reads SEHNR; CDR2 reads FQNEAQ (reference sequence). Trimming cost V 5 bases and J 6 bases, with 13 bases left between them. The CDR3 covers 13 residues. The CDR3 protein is CASSQQGSPEAFF. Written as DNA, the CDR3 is TGTGCCAGCAGCCAACAGGGTTCCCCTGAAGCTTTCTTT.

CDR3 sequence (DNA): TGTGCCAGCAGCTCGTACTTAGCCCCATACGAGCAGTACTTC. It codes for CASSSYLAPYEQYF. The V gene is TRBV7-3, the J gene TRBJ2-7, with D uncertain. Germline V lookup: CDR1 SGHTA, CDR2 FQGTGA. V gave up 4 bases and J gave up 4 bases, with 14 bases separating them. This CDR3 spans 14 amino acids.

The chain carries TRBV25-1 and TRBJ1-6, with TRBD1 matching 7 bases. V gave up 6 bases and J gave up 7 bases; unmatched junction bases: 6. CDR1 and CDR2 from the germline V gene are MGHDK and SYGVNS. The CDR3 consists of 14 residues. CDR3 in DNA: TGTGCCAGCAGGGCGACAGGGAACAATTCACCCCTCCACTTT. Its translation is CASRATGNNSPLHF.

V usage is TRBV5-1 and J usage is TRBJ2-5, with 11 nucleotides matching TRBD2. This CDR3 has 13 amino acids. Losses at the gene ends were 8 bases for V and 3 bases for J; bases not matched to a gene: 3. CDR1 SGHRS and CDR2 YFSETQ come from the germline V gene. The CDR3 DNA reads TGCGCCAGTCAGACTAGCGGGGAAGAGACCCAGTACTTC. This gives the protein CASQTSGEETQYF.

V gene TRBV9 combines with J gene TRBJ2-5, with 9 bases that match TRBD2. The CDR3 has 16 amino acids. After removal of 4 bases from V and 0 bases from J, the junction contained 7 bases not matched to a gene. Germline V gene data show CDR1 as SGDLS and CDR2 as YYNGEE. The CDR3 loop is CASSPQAGGYQETQYF. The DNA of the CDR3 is TGTGCCAGCAGCCCCCAAGCGGGGGGTTACCAAGAGACCCAGTACTTC.

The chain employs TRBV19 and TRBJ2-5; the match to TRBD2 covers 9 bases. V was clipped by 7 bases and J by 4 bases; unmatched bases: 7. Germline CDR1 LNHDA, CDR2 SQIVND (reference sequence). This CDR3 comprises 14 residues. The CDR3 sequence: CASIKRGALETQYF. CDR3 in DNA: TGTGCCAGTATAAAGCGGGGGGCCCTAGAGACCCAGTACTTC.

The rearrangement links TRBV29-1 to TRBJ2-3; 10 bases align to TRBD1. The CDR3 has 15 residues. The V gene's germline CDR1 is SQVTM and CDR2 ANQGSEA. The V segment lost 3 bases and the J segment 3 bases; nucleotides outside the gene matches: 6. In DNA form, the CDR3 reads TGCAGCGTTGAGGGTGGACAGGGGGGAACAGATACGCAGTATTTT. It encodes CSVEGGQGGTDTQYF.

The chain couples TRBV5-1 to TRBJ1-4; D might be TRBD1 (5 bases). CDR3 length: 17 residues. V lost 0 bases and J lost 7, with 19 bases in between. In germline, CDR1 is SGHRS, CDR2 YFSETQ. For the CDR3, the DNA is TGCGCCAGCAGCTTGGTCCAGGGTGGGCCGTCGGGTGAAAAACTGTTTTTT. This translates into CASSLVQGGPSGEKLFF.

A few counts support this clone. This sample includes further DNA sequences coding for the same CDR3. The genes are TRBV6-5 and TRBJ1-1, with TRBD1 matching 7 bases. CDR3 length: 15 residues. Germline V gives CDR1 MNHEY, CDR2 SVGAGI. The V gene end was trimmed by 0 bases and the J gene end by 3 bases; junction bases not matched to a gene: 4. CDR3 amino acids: CASSYSEGAYTEAFF. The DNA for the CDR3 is TGTGCCAGCAGTTACTCGGAGGGGGCCTACACTGAAGCTTTCTTT.

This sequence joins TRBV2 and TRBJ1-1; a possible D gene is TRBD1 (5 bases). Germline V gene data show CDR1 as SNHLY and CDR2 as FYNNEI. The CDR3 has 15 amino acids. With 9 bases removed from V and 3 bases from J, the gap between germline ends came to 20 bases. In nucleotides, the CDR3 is TGTGCCAGTAAACGTCGGGGGAATAAGGACACTGAAGCTTTCTTT. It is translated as CASKRRGNKDTEAFF.

The CDR3 nucleotides read TGTGCCAGCAGTCCGACAGGGGGGGACACTGAAGCTTTCTTT. This sequence encodes CASSPTGGDTEAFF. The gene calls are TRBV6-2 or TRBV6-3 and TRBJ1-1; TRBD1 aligns across 9 bases. Looked up from germline, CDR1 is MNHEY and CDR2 is SVGEGT. V shed 5 bases and J 3 bases; nucleotides not matched to a gene: 4. The CDR3 sequence is 14 residues long.

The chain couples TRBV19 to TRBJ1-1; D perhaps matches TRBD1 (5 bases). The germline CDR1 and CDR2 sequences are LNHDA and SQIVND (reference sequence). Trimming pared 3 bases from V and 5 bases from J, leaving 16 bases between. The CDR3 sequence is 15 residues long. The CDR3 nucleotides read TGTGCCAGTAGTATGTCCCCCGCTGGGGCGACTGAAGCTTTCTTT. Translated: CASSMSPAGATEAFF.

The CDR3: CASSYPEGARTEAFF. The DNA of the CDR3 is TGTGCCAGCAGTTACCCAGAGGGGGCGCGTACTGAAGCTTTCTTT. The chain is built from TRBV6-6 and TRBJ1-1; TRBD1 matches 7 bases. J gave up 5 bases and V 2 bases, and 8 bases lay outside the gene matches. There are 15 residues in the CDR3. Germline V gives CDR1 MNHNY, CDR2 SVGAGI (reference sequence).

CDR3 nucleotides: TGTGCCAGCAGCCCCCACAGGGGGGTGGTGAACACTGAAGCTTTCTTT. Protein sequence: CASSPHRGVVNTEAFF. The rearrangement uses TRBV14 and TRBJ1-1; 8 nucleotides match TRBD1. V was clipped by 4 bases and J by 0 bases; unmatched bases: 7. Per germline, CDR1 SGHDN and CDR2 FVKESK. The CDR3 spans 16 residues.